A single T cell receptor beta chain is shown here with its context. This record comes from a study of technical replicates of blood from a handful of donors. The V gene's germline CDR1 is MDHEN and CDR2 SYDVKM. This CDR3 spans 15 amino acids. Trimming removed 7 bases from V and 5 bases from J; junction bases left unmatched: 10. Method: immunoSEQ multiplex PCR; TCRdb's copy keeps in-frame clones and lacks some. The sample carries tens of thousands of clones, about 93% recorded once. This sequence was found in a human donor in good health. This rearrangement joins TRBV28 to TRBJ2-2, with 7 bases that match TRBD1. Sequencing was carried out using T cells isolated from PBMCs. In DNA form, the CDR3 reads TGTGCCAGCATTCCCAAGACAGGGTTGACCGGGGAGCTGTTTTTT. Protein: CASIPKTGLTGELFF.